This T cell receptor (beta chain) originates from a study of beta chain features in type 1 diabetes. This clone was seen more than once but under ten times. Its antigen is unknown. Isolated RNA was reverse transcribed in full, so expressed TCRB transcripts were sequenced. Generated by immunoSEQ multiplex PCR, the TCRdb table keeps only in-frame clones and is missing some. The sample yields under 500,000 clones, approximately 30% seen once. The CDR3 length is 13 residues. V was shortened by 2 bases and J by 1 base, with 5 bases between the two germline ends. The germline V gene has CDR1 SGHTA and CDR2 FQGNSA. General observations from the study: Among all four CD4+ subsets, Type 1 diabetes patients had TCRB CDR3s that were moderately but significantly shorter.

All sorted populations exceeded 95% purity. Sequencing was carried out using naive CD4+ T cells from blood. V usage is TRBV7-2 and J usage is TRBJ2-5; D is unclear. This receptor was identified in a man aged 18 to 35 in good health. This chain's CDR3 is CASSLHPQETQYF. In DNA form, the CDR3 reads TGTGCCAGCAGCTTACACCCCCAAGAGACCCAGTACTTC.